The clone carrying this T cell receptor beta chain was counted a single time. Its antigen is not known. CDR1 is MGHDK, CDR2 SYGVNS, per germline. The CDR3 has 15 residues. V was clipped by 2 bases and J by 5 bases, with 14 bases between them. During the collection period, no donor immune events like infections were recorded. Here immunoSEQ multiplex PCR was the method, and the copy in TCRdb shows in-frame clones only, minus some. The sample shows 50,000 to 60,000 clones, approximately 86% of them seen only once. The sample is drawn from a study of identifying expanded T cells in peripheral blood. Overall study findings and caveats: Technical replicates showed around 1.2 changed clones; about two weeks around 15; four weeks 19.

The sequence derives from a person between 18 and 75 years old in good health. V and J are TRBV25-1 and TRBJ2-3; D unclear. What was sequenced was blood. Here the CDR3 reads CASSETGAWGDTQYF. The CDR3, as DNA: TGTGCCAGCAGTGAAACGGGCGCCTGGGGAGATACGCAGTATTTT.